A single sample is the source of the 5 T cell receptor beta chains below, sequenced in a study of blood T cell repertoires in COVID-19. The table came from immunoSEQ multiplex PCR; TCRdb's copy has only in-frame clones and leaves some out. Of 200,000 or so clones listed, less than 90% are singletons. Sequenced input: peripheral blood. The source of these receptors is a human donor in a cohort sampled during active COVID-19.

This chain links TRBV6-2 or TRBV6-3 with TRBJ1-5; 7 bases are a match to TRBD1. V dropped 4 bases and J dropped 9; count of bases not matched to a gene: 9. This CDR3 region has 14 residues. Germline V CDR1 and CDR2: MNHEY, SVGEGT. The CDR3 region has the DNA TGTGCCAGCAGTTGGACAGGCGCCTTAGGGCCCCAGCATTTT. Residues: CASSWTGALGPQHF.

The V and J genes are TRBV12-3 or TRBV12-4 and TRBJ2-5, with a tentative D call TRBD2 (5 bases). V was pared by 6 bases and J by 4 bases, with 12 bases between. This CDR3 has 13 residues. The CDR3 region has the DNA TGTGCCAGCAGGGGTACTAGTAGAGAGACCCAGTACTTC. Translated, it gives CASRGTSRETQYF.

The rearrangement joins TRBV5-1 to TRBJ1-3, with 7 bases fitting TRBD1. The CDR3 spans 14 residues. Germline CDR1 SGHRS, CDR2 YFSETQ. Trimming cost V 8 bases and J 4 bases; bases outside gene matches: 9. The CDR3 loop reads CASGTGEPGNTIYF. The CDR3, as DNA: TGCGCCAGTGGAACAGGGGAACCCGGAAACACCATATATTTT.

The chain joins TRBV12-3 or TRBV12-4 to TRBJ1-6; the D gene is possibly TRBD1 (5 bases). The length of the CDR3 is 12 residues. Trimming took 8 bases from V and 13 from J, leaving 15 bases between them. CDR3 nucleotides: TGTGCCAGCGTTCAGGGCGTCGGGCCCCTCCACTTT. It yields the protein CASVQGVGPLHF.

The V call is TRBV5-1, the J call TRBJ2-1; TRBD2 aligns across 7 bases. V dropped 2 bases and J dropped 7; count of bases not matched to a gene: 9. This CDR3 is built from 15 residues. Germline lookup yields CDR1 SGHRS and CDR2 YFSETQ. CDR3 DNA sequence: TGCGCCAGCAGCTTTCGGCGGGAGCGATGGAATGAGCAGTTCTTC. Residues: CASSFRRERWNEQFF. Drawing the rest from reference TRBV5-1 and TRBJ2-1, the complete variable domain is KAGVTQTPRYLIKTRGQQVTLSCSPISGHRSVSWYQQTPGQGLQFLFEYFSETQRNKGNFPGRFSGRQFSNSRSEMNVSTLELGDSALYLCASSFRRERWNEQFFGPGTRLTVL.